Listed below are T cell receptor beta chains from one sample, sequenced in a study of shared clonotypes between healthy human individuals. Assay used: immunoSEQ multiplex PCR; TCRdb lists only in-frame clones, some missing. The sample gives about 2.2 million clones, 93% of which show up once; less than 2% is in the top ten. The specimen sequenced was naive CD8+ T cells from PBMCs. The receptors here all came from a young man in good health. Some clones in this sample may be carry-over from other donors' samples. CDR3s include the opening cysteine and the closing phenylalanine or tryptophan. The order of the fields is CDR3 DNA, CDR3 protein, clone size, D gene, J gene, V gene. The D gene is left open where the match is weak. Size is stated for part of the rows, as once, few or many counts, or as a class when the clone is expanded.

CDR3 DNA: TGTGCCAGCAGCTTACGGGGGCACACTGAAGCTTTCTTT; CDR3 protein: CASSLRGHTEAFF; clone size: .; D gene: .; J gene: TRBJ1-1; V gene: TRBV13
CDR3 DNA: TGTGCCAGCAGCTTCCCGACAGGACTGCCAACCCCCATGAACACTGAAGCTTTCTTT; CDR3 protein: CASSFPTGLPTPMNTEAFF; clone size: .; D gene: .; J gene: TRBJ1-1; V gene: TRBV7-9
CDR3 DNA: TGTGCCAGTAGTTTTTTTGGCAGGGGGTACATGAACACTGAAGCTTTCTTT; CDR3 protein: CASSFFGRGYMNTEAFF; clone size: .; D gene: TRBD1; J gene: TRBJ1-1; V gene: TRBV19
CDR3 DNA: TGTGCCAGCCACGGGGGGTGGGAGACCCAGTACTTC; CDR3 protein: CASHGGWETQYF; clone size: .; D gene: TRBD2; J gene: TRBJ2-5; V gene: TRBV28
CDR3 DNA: TGTGCCAGCAGCTTATCGGAGGTAGCAGGTGAGCAGTTCTTC; CDR3 protein: CASSLSEVAGEQFF; clone size: .; D gene: .; J gene: TRBJ2-1; V gene: TRBV7-9
CDR3 DNA: TGTGCCAGCCGAGGGACTAGCGGTCCCGGGGAGCTGTTTTTT; CDR3 protein: CASRGTSGPGELFF; clone size: .; D gene: TRBD2; J gene: TRBJ2-2; V gene: TRBV2
CDR3 DNA: TGTGCCAGCAGTTTGACCTTCAAAAAACTGTTTTTT; CDR3 protein: CASSLTFKKLFF; clone size: .; D gene: .; J gene: TRBJ1-4; V gene: TRBV28
CDR3 DNA: TGTGCCAGTAGTCTTGCTAGCGGGTGGAATGAGCAGTTCTTC; CDR3 protein: CASSLASGWNEQFF; clone size: few; D gene: TRBD2; J gene: TRBJ2-1; V gene: TRBV19
CDR3 DNA: TGTGCCATCAGTGAGTCTGGGGGGCGAGGCTATGGCTACACCTTC; CDR3 protein: CAISESGGRGYGYTF; clone size: .; D gene: .; J gene: TRBJ1-2; V gene: TRBV10-3
CDR3 DNA: TGCGCCAGCAGCCAACGACTAGCAGTTAACTACAATGAGCAGTTCTTC; CDR3 protein: CASSQRLAVNYNEQFF; clone size: .; D gene: TRBD2; J gene: TRBJ2-1; V gene: TRBV4-1
CDR3 DNA: TGCGCCAGCAGCTTCTTCGGGAACTCCTACGAGCAGTACTTC; CDR3 protein: CASSFFGNSYEQYF; clone size: .; D gene: .; J gene: TRBJ2-7; V gene: TRBV5-1
CDR3 DNA: TGTGCCAGCAGCAAAAAGAGGACTAGCGGGAGCACAGATACGCAGTATTTT; CDR3 protein: CASSKKRTSGSTDTQYF; clone size: .; D gene: .; J gene: TRBJ2-3; V gene: TRBV21-1
CDR3 DNA: TGTGCCAGCAGTTTGCGCCAAACGGGGGGCGCTGAAGCTTTCTTT; CDR3 protein: CASSLRQTGGAEAFF; clone size: .; D gene: .; J gene: TRBJ1-1; V gene: TRBV28
CDR3 DNA: TGTGCCACTACGGGACAGGGGTTTGAAAAACTGTTTTTT; CDR3 protein: CATTGQGFEKLFF; clone size: .; D gene: TRBD1; J gene: TRBJ1-4; V gene: TRBV28
CDR3 DNA: TGTGCCTCCCCCGAGGGTCCAGGGTTTCAGGCCGTGGGTTACAATGAGCAGTTCTTC; CDR3 protein: CASPEGPGFQAVGYNEQFF; clone size: once; D gene: .; J gene: TRBJ2-1; V gene: TRBV7-9
CDR3 DNA: TGTGCCAGCAGCCGACGAAGGAACACCTACGAGCAGTACTTC; CDR3 protein: CASSRRRNTYEQYF; clone size: .; D gene: .; J gene: TRBJ2-7; V gene: TRBV5-6
CDR3 DNA: TGCGCCAGCAGCCAAGGGGCCGGGAACACTGAAGCTTTCTTT; CDR3 protein: CASSQGAGNTEAFF; clone size: few; D gene: .; J gene: TRBJ1-1; V gene: TRBV4-3
CDR3 DNA: TGTGCCAGCAGCCAATCGGGACTAGCGAACAATGAGCAGTTCTTC; CDR3 protein: CASSQSGLANNEQFF; clone size: .; D gene: TRBD2; J gene: TRBJ2-1; V gene: TRBV7-3
CDR3 DNA: TGCGCCAGCAGCTGGGGTAGGGAACTGAACACTGAAGCTTTCTTT; CDR3 protein: CASSWGRELNTEAFF; clone size: .; D gene: .; J gene: TRBJ1-1; V gene: TRBV5-1
CDR3 DNA: TGTGCCAGCAGTGAACCCGGGACAGGGGATTCGGGGTTCTTC; CDR3 protein: CASSEPGTGDSGFF; clone size: .; D gene: TRBD1; J gene: TRBJ2-1; V gene: TRBV2
CDR3 DNA: TGTGCCAGCAGAGAGGACCGAGATCAGCCCCAGCATTTT; CDR3 protein: CASREDRDQPQHF; clone size: .; D gene: .; J gene: TRBJ1-5; V gene: TRBV6-1
CDR3 DNA: TGTGCCAGCAGGGGGACGGGACTAGCGGGAAACTCCTACAATGAGCAGTTCTTC; CDR3 protein: CASRGTGLAGNSYNEQFF; clone size: .; D gene: TRBD2; J gene: TRBJ2-1; V gene: TRBV5-6
CDR3 DNA: TGTGCCAGCAGCTTATTTCTAGCGGGTGTCACAGATACGCAGTATTTT; CDR3 protein: CASSLFLAGVTDTQYF; clone size: .; D gene: TRBD2; J gene: TRBJ2-3; V gene: TRBV11-2
CDR3 DNA: TGCGCCAGCAGCTTCGGACAGGGCTCCTACGAGCAGTACTTC; CDR3 protein: CASSFGQGSYEQYF; clone size: .; D gene: TRBD1; J gene: TRBJ2-7; V gene: TRBV4-3